Listed below are T cell receptor beta chains from one sample, sequenced in a study of cytomegalovirus exposure and HLA in healthy donors. This table comes from immunoSEQ multiplex PCR, and its TCRdb copy is limited to in-frame clones, with some not included. The sample lists some 50,000 clones, more than 80% occurring once. The specimen sequenced was PBMCs. The receptor set was obtained from a woman between 18 and 29 years old in good health and CMV-seronegative. Each CDR3 is given with its conserved first and last residue. D genes are given only for firm matches. A row's size may be missing; if present it is once, few, many or a size class.

v_call,d_call,j_call,clone_size,cdr3_nt,cdr3_aa
TRBV11-3,TRBD1,TRBJ1-1,.,TGTGCCAGCAGCGACAGGACAGGGGGCGAAGAAGCTTTCTTT,CASSDRTGGEEAFF
TRBV18,TRBD1,TRBJ2-7,.,TGTGCCAGCTCACCACCTTGGGACAGTTACGAGCAGTACTTC,CASSPPWDSYEQYF
TRBV5-1,TRBD1,TRBJ2-3,.,TGCGCCAGCAGCCCCCCCGCCGCGGGACAGGGGACAGATACGCAGTATTTT,CASSPPAAGQGTDTQYF
TRBV19,TRBD2,TRBJ2-1,.,TGTGCCAGTAGCCGGACTAGCGGGGGGGCCGGTCTAAATGAGCAGTTCTTC,CASSRTSGGAGLNEQFF
TRBV9,.,TRBJ1-1,.,TGTGCCAGCAGCCCACGACAAAACACTGAAGCTTTCTTT,CASSPRQNTEAFF
TRBV7-9,TRBD1,TRBJ1-2,.,TGTGCCAGCAGTTCTGAGACAGGGGGCCGTGGCTACACCTTC,CASSSETGGRGYTF
TRBV9,TRBD1,TRBJ1-1,once,TGTGCCAGCAGCGTAGAAGCTGGACAGGGAGGGACTGAAGCTTTCTTT,CASSVEAGQGGTEAFF
TRBV4-2,.,TRBJ2-7,.,TGTGCCAGCAGTCCTAGCGCCGTCTACGAGCAGTACTTC,CASSPSAVYEQYF
TRBV5-1,TRBD2,TRBJ2-1,.,TGCGCCAGCAGTCCTACTGCGGGAGCCGGGGGTAATGAGCAGTTCTTC,CASSPTAGAGGNEQFF
TRBV27,TRBD1,TRBJ2-4,.,TGTGCCAGCAGTTTGGCACACAGGGGCATAGCCAAAAACATTCAGTACTTC,CASSLAHRGIAKNIQYF
TRBV11-2,TRBD1,TRBJ2-4,once,TGTGCCAGCAGCTCGCCCTGGGACAGGGAGGCCAAAAACATTCAGTACTTC,CASSSPWDREAKNIQYF
TRBV30,TRBD1,TRBJ2-1,.,TGTGCCTGGAGTGTGGGACAGGGTCTTGTCAATGAGCAGTTCTTC,CAWSVGQGLVNEQFF
TRBV18,TRBD2,TRBJ2-5,.,TGTGCCAGCTCACCGGGACTAGCGGGGCAAGAGACCCAGTACTTC,CASSPGLAGQETQYF
TRBV21-1,.,TRBJ1-4,.,TGTGCCAGCAGCACGACCTTATGGATGGCGGGGGGAAAACTGTTTTTT,CASSTTLWMAGGKLFF
TRBV6-6,TRBD1,TRBJ1-1,.,TGTGCCAGCAGTTCGTCTAAGGGGGCCACTGAAGCTTTCTTT,CASSSSKGATEAFF
TRBV11-2,.,TRBJ2-3,.,TGTGCCAGCAGCTTAGATGGCAGGGGAGAAGATACGCAGTATTTT,CASSLDGRGEDTQYF
TRBV5-4,.,TRBJ2-2,.,TGTGCCAGCAGCTCCAGGGGTGGGAGATTCACCGGGGAGCTGTTTTTT,CASSSRGGRFTGELFF
TRBV29-1,TRBD1,TRBJ1-3,few,TGCAGCGTTGACGACAGGGCTGGAAACACCATATATTTT,CSVDDRAGNTIYF
TRBV18,.,TRBJ2-1,.,TGTGCCAGCTCACCAGGTGCTAACTCCTACAATGAGCAGTTCTTC,CASSPGANSYNEQFF
TRBV11-2,.,TRBJ1-2,.,TGTGCCAGCATTCAGAGTAGGGGCGGCTATGGCTACACCTTC,CASIQSRGGYGYTF
TRBV7-8,TRBD1,TRBJ2-5,.,TGTGCCAGCGCCGACAGGGGGCGCTTAGAGGAGACCCAGTACTTC,CASADRGRLEETQYF
TRBV9,.,TRBJ2-3,.,TGTGCCAGCAGCCCCTACTCGGGTCGCACAGATACGCAGTATTTT,CASSPYSGRTDTQYF
TRBV7-8,.,TRBJ1-1,.,TGTGCCAGCAGCTTAGGGGGGGACCGGAACACTGAAGCTTTCTTT,CASSLGGDRNTEAFF
TRBV11-2,TRBD2,TRBJ2-1,.,TGTGCCAGCAGCTCTTTAGCGGGGAAATACAATGAGCAGTTCTTC,CASSSLAGKYNEQFF
TRBV19,TRBD1,TRBJ2-1,.,TGTGCCAGTAGCACTTTCCGGGACAGGGGGATAAATGAGCAGTTCTTC,CASSTFRDRGINEQFF
TRBV7-2,.,TRBJ2-1,.,TGTGCCAGCAGCTATGCCCCAAGGGGGTCCTACAATGAGCAGTTCTTC,CASSYAPRGSYNEQFF
TRBV14,.,TRBJ2-5,.,TGTGCCAGCAGCCAAGAGAGACGGACACAAGAGACCCAGTACTTC,CASSQERRTQETQYF
TRBV10-3,.,TRBJ2-7,once,TGTGCCATCAGTGAGTCGCAGTTTTACGAGCAGTACTTC,CAISESQFYEQYF
TRBV27,.,TRBJ2-1,.,TGTGCCAGCAGTCCTTCGACAGTTCATGAGCAGTTCTTC,CASSPSTVHEQFF
TRBV5-6,.,TRBJ1-1,.,TGTGCCAGCAGCTTGTCAGGGGTCACTGAAGCTTTCTTT,CASSLSGVTEAFF
TRBV2,.,TRBJ2-3,.,TGTGCCAGCACAGGGGTTGGGTACACAGATACGCAGTATTTT,CASTGVGYTDTQYF
TRBV6-1,TRBD1,TRBJ1-1,few,TGTGCCAGCAGTGAAGGACAGGGTACGGCCACTGAAGCTTTCTTT,CASSEGQGTATEAFF
TRBV7-9,.,TRBJ2-1,.,TGTGCCAGCAGCACCGCAGGTACATACAATGAGCAGTTCTTC,CASSTAGTYNEQFF
TRBV9,.,TRBJ2-2,.,TGTGCCAGCAGCGTAGTGGGGCACACCGGGGAGCTGTTTTTT,CASSVVGHTGELFF
TRBV14,.,TRBJ1-1,.,TGTGCCAGCAGCCATACAGGGTTGGACACTGAAGCTTTCTTT,CASSHTGLDTEAFF
TRBV5-1,TRBD1,TRBJ1-5,.,TGCGCCAGCAGCCCGCGGACAGGGGGCTTTACTCAGCCCCAGCATTTT,CASSPRTGGFTQPQHF
TRBV4-3,.,TRBJ2-1,.,TGCGCCAGCAGCCCGGGGATAGGAGGTAGCGGACGATACAATGAGCAGTTCTTC,CASSPGIGGSGRYNEQFF
TRBV5-1,TRBD2,TRBJ2-5,.,TGCGCCAGCTATAACGGGAGGGCCGAGGAGACCCAGTACTTC,CASYNGRAEETQYF
TRBV11-3,TRBD2,TRBJ2-2,.,TGTGCCAGCAGCTTCGTAAGCGGGAGCACCACTAACACCGGGGAGCTGTTTTTT,CASSFVSGSTTNTGELFF
TRBV4-1,.,TRBJ1-1,.,TGCGCCAGCAGCCAAGGGAGGCCTGAAGCTTTCTTT,CASSQGRPEAFF
TRBV2,.,TRBJ2-7,.,TGTGCCAGCAGTGACAGGTACGAGCAGTACTTC,CASSDRYEQYF
TRBV27,TRBD2,TRBJ2-1,.,TGTGCCAGCAGACAGGGACTAGCGGGGTATTGGGAGCAGTTCTTC,CASRQGLAGYWEQFF
TRBV7-2,TRBD1,TRBJ2-2,.,TGTGCCAGCAGCTTAGGAACAGGGGTTAACACCGGGGAGCTGTTTTTT,CASSLGTGVNTGELFF
TRBV6-6,TRBD2,TRBJ2-3,.,TGTGCCAGCAGCATTACTAGCGGGGGTCGGGTAGATACGCAGTATTTT,CASSITSGGRVDTQYF
TRBV10-3,.,TRBJ1-1,.,TGTGCCATCAGTGAGTCGTGGGGAGAAGAAGCTTTCTTT,CAISESWGEEAFF
TRBV5-5,.,TRBJ2-7,.,TGTGCCAGCAGGTCTGTCGAGAACGAGCAGTACTTC,CASRSVENEQYF